These 6 T cell receptor beta chains share one sample of origin, sequenced in a study of cytomegalovirus exposure and HLA in healthy donors. Profiled with immunoSEQ multiplex PCR; TCRdb holds only in-frame clones, not every one. This sample carries about 88,000 clones, roughly 80% of them seen once, and the ten largest clones take 12%. The sequencing sample was made of PBMCs. The source of these receptors is a young woman in good health and CMV-seropositive.

The CDR3 protein is CASSLGLAGGPSNTGELFF. CDR3 nucleotides: TGTGCCAGCAGTTTAGGACTAGCGGGGGGCCCGTCGAACACCGGGGAGCTGTTTTTT. The rearrangement uses TRBV27 and TRBJ2-2; 14 nucleotides agree with TRBD2. After removal of 2 bases from V and 0 bases from J, the junction contained 5 bases not matched to a gene. The germline CDR1 and CDR2 sequences are MNHEY and SMNVEV (reference sequence). The CDR3 contains 19 residues.

The chain joins TRBV2 to TRBJ2-7; tentative D call: TRBD2 (5 bases). The CDR3 contains 13 residues. V dropped 7 bases and J dropped 1 base, with 11 bases sitting between them. Germline-derived CDR1 and CDR2 are SNHLY and FYNNEI. The CDR3: CASTSQRSYEQYF. CDR3 nucleotide sequence: TGTGCCAGCACTTCACAGCGGTCCTACGAGCAGTACTTC.

The chain combines TRBV4-2 with TRBJ1-6; D is unresolved. The CDR3 contains 13 residues. Germline V gene sequence: CDR1 LGHNA, CDR2 YNFKEQ. Trimming stripped 7 bases from V and 8 bases from J, with 12 bases between. CDR3: CASNGEGDSPLHF. Written as DNA, the CDR3 is TGTGCCAGCAACGGCGAGGGCGATTCACCCCTCCACTTT.

The chain couples TRBV19 to TRBJ2-1; the D gene is possibly TRBD1 (5 bases). The CDR3 sequence is 13 residues long. Trimming pared 2 bases from V and 9 bases from J, leaving 11 bases between. Germline V gives CDR1 LNHDA, CDR2 SQIVND (reference sequence). Written as DNA, the CDR3 is TGTGCCAGTAGTATAAACAGGCCGGGTGAGCAGTTCTTC. It is translated as CASSINRPGEQFF.

The chain uses TRBV28 and TRBJ2-7; TRBD1 is a possible D gene (6 bases). V was pared by 2 bases and J by 6 bases, with 14 bases between. Germline V gene sequence: CDR1 MDHEN, CDR2 SYDVKM. This CDR3 is built from 14 residues. The CDR3 protein is CASSLPTGKGEQYF. The CDR3 nucleotides read TGTGCCAGCAGTTTACCCACAGGGAAAGGCGAGCAGTACTTC.

This chain links TRBV18 with TRBJ2-7, with D possibly matching TRBD2 (7 bases). Germline CDR1 KGHSH, CDR2 LQKENI. V dropped 1 base and J dropped 7 bases, with 14 bases sitting between them. The CDR3 contains 14 residues. In DNA form, the CDR3 reads TGTGCCAGCTCACCACTCGGGGGGCGGAGGGAGCAGTACTTC. Its protein is CASSPLGGRREQYF.